These T cell receptor beta chains were read from a single sample in a study of T cells in Graves' hyperthyroidism and ophthalmopathy. From the multiplex PCR reads, TCRdb called clonotypes with MiXCR, one entry per CDR3 protein. The sample records hundreds of thousands of distinct CDR3 sequences, over 40% being singletons. Sequenced sample: peripheral blood or thyroid tissue (not recorded which). These TCRs come from an adult man with Graves' disease, either hyperthyroidism or ophthalmopathy (not recorded which). Each CDR3 is given with its conserved first and last residue. Fields, in order: CDR3 protein, CDR3 DNA, V gene, clone size, J gene, D gene. D genes are given only for firm matches. Clone size is shown for a subset of rows, as once, few, many or a class of expanded clone.

CDR3aa: CSVEAGRAYEQYF
CDR3nt: TGCAGCGTTGAGGCAGGTAGGGCCTACGAGCAGTACTTC
v_gene: TRBV29-1
abundance: once
j_gene: TRBJ2-7
d_gene: NA

CDR3aa: CSVESGTSTYEQYF
CDR3nt: TGCAGCGTTGAATCGGGGACGAGCACCTACGAGCAGTACTTC
v_gene: TRBV29-1
abundance: few
j_gene: TRBJ2-7
d_gene: NA

CDR3aa: CSASGRDREHEQYF
CDR3nt: TGCAGTGCCAGTGGCCGGGACAGGGAGCACGAGCAGTACTTC
v_gene: TRBV20-1
abundance: NA
j_gene: TRBJ2-7
d_gene: TRBD1

CDR3aa: CASSEAFTGPPYEQYF
CDR3nt: TGTGCCAGCAGTGAAGCGTTTACCGGGCCTCCCTACGAGCAGTACTTC
v_gene: TRBV7-9
abundance: NA
j_gene: TRBJ2-7
d_gene: NA

CDR3aa: CASSAGVRYTF
CDR3nt: TGTGCCAGTTCCGCTGGAGTGCGCTACACCTTC
v_gene: TRBV19
abundance: NA
j_gene: TRBJ1-2
d_gene: NA

CDR3aa: CASSLQGDTNTEAFF
CDR3nt: TGCGCCAGCAGCTTACAGGGAGATACGAACACTGAAGCTTTCTTT
v_gene: TRBV5-1
abundance: NA
j_gene: TRBJ1-1
d_gene: NA

CDR3aa: CASTRDLEAFF
CDR3nt: TGTGCCAGCACTAGGGACCTTGAAGCTTTCTTT
v_gene: TRBV6-6
abundance: NA
j_gene: TRBJ1-1
d_gene: NA

CDR3aa: CASSERLAAETQYF
CDR3nt: TGCGCCAGCAGCGAACGGTTGGCGGCAGAGACCCAGTACTTC
v_gene: TRBV5-1
abundance: NA
j_gene: TRBJ2-5
d_gene: NA

CDR3aa: CAISDIDSWSGQPQHF
CDR3nt: TGTGCCATCAGTGACATAGACTCGTGGTCTGGTCAGCCCCAGCATTTT
v_gene: TRBV10-3
abundance: many
j_gene: TRBJ1-5
d_gene: NA

CDR3aa: CSALDRGDSPLHF
CDR3nt: TGCAGTGCTCTGGACAGGGGGGACTCACCCCTCCACTTT
v_gene: TRBV20-1
abundance: many
j_gene: TRBJ1-6
d_gene: TRBD1

CDR3aa: CASSEGTGNQPQHF
CDR3nt: TGTGCCAGCAGTGAAGGGACAGGGAATCAGCCCCAGCATTTT
v_gene: TRBV12-3/TRBV12-4
abundance: many
j_gene: TRBJ1-5
d_gene: TRBD1

CDR3aa: CASSESRQSSYNSPLHF
CDR3nt: TGTGCCAGCAGTGAATCCCGCCAAAGCTCCTATAATTCACCCCTCCACTTT
v_gene: TRBV2
abundance: few
j_gene: TRBJ1-6
d_gene: NA

CDR3aa: CASSELGGRTEAFF
CDR3nt: TGTGCCAGCAGTGAATTAGGGGGCCGCACTGAAGCTTTCTTT
v_gene: TRBV25-1
abundance: many
j_gene: TRBJ1-1
d_gene: TRBD1

CDR3aa: CSVGVAGSLNYGYTF
CDR3nt: TGCAGCGTTGGAGTGGCAGGGAGTTTGAACTATGGCTACACCTTC
v_gene: TRBV29-1
abundance: NA
j_gene: TRBJ1-2
d_gene: NA

CDR3aa: CSVDGQSYEQYF
CDR3nt: TGCAGCGTTGACGGACAATCCTACGAGCAGTACTTC
v_gene: TRBV29-1
abundance: NA
j_gene: TRBJ2-7
d_gene: NA

CDR3aa: CASSLVRGLARSETQYF
CDR3nt: TGTGCCAGCAGCTTAGTTCGGGGACTAGCTAGGTCGGAGACCCAGTACTTC
v_gene: TRBV7-9
abundance: few
j_gene: TRBJ2-5
d_gene: TRBD2

CDR3aa: CASSEGDRVYGYTF
CDR3nt: TGTGCCAGCAGTGAAGGTGACAGGGTCTACGGCTACACCTTC
v_gene: TRBV2
abundance: many
j_gene: TRBJ1-2
d_gene: TRBD1

CDR3aa: CASRGLTQGWIGEAFF
CDR3nt: TGTGCCAGCAGGGGCCTTACTCAGGGTTGGATAGGTGAAGCTTTCTTT
v_gene: TRBV7-9
abundance: NA
j_gene: TRBJ1-1
d_gene: NA

CDR3aa: CASSLSADTQPQHF
CDR3nt: TGTGCCAGCAGTTTATCCGCCGACACCCAGCCCCAGCATTTT
v_gene: TRBV28
abundance: once
j_gene: TRBJ1-5
d_gene: NA

CDR3aa: CATSDLGPAGQETQYF
CDR3nt: TGTGCCACCAGTGATTTGGGACCAGCGGGGCAAGAGACCCAGTACTTC
v_gene: TRBV24-1
abundance: NA
j_gene: TRBJ2-5
d_gene: TRBD2

CDR3aa: CASIGQGYEQYF
CDR3nt: TGTGCCAGTATTGGACAGGGTTACGAGCAGTACTTC
v_gene: TRBV19
abundance: NA
j_gene: TRBJ2-7
d_gene: TRBD1

CDR3aa: CSVWTADTEAFF
CDR3nt: TGCAGCGTATGGACGGCCGACACTGAAGCTTTCTTT
v_gene: TRBV29-1
abundance: many
j_gene: TRBJ1-1
d_gene: NA

CDR3aa: CASSPRGTYATEAFF
CDR3nt: TGTGCCAGCAGCCCACGGGGGACGTATGCGACTGAAGCTTTCTTT
v_gene: TRBV7-9
abundance: NA
j_gene: TRBJ1-1
d_gene: NA

CDR3aa: CSARDWGTGTEAFF
CDR3nt: TGCAGTGCTAGAGACTGGGGCACCGGCACTGAAGCTTTCTTT
v_gene: TRBV20-1
abundance: few
j_gene: TRBJ1-1
d_gene: NA

CDR3aa: CATSSTGSGNTIYF
CDR3nt: TGTGCCACCAGCAGCACAGGCTCTGGAAACACCATATATTTT
v_gene: TRBV15
abundance: NA
j_gene: TRBJ1-3
d_gene: NA

CDR3aa: CASSDLGGYGYTF
CDR3nt: TGTGCCAGCAGTGATCTGGGGGGCTATGGCTACACCTTC
v_gene: TRBV2
abundance: many
j_gene: TRBJ1-2
d_gene: NA

CDR3aa: CASSLLPARRRPTGEKGEKLFF
CDR3nt: TGTGCCAGCAGCTTGTTGCCCGCTCGAAGACGGCCTACAGGGGAGAAGGGGGAAAAACTGTTTTTT
v_gene: TRBV7-9
abundance: few
j_gene: TRBJ1-4
d_gene: TRBD1

CDR3aa: CASSFDGTNYGYTF
CDR3nt: TGTGCCAGTTCCTTCGATGGCACCAACTATGGCTACACCTTC
v_gene: TRBV19
abundance: once
j_gene: TRBJ1-2
d_gene: NA

CDR3aa: CASSEAGGGQGETQYF
CDR3nt: TGTGCCAGCAGTGAAGCGGGGGGCGGACAGGGGGAGACCCAGTACTTC
v_gene: TRBV2
abundance: few
j_gene: TRBJ2-5
d_gene: TRBD1

CDR3aa: CASSQDRLAGAEQYF
CDR3nt: TGCGCCAGCAGCCAAGATAGGTTAGCGGGAGCCGAGCAGTACTTC
v_gene: TRBV4-1
abundance: NA
j_gene: TRBJ2-7
d_gene: TRBD2

CDR3aa: CASRPTSGPSGANVLTF
CDR3nt: TGTGCCAGTAGACCCACCTCGGGGCCGTCTGGGGCCAACGTCCTGACTTTC
v_gene: TRBV19
abundance: NA
j_gene: TRBJ2-6
d_gene: NA

CDR3aa: CASSSPGTSGPETQYF
CDR3nt: TGTGCCAGCAGTTCTCCCGGGACTAGCGGCCCAGAGACCCAGTACTTC
v_gene: TRBV7-9
abundance: few
j_gene: TRBJ2-5
d_gene: TRBD2

CDR3aa: CASSQDPREKLFF
CDR3nt: TGCGCCAGCAGCCAAGATCCCAGGGAAAAACTGTTTTTT
v_gene: TRBV7-2
abundance: NA
j_gene: TRBJ1-4
d_gene: NA

CDR3aa: CASSLVVEWNTEAFF
CDR3nt: TGTGCCAGCAGTTTAGTTGTTGAGTGGAACACTGAAGCTTTCTTT
v_gene: TRBV12-3/TRBV12-4
abundance: NA
j_gene: TRBJ1-1
d_gene: NA

CDR3aa: CASSVMEGEQFF
CDR3nt: TGTGCCAGCAGTGTGATGGAAGGTGAGCAGTTCTTC
v_gene: TRBV2
abundance: NA
j_gene: TRBJ2-1
d_gene: NA

CDR3aa: CASSQTGYYGYTF
CDR3nt: TGCGCCAGCAGCCAGACAGGGTACTATGGCTACACCTTC
v_gene: TRBV5-1
abundance: few
j_gene: TRBJ1-2
d_gene: TRBD1

CDR3aa: CSVVVGGGKLFF
CDR3nt: TGCAGCGTTGTGGTCGGAGGGGGAAAACTGTTTTTT
v_gene: TRBV29-1
abundance: many
j_gene: TRBJ1-4
d_gene: NA

CDR3aa: CASSTQRKETQYF
CDR3nt: TGTGCCAGTAGTACCCAGCGGAAAGAGACCCAGTACTTC
v_gene: TRBV19
abundance: few
j_gene: TRBJ2-5
d_gene: NA

CDR3aa: CASRAGTGAEAFF
CDR3nt: TGTGCCAGCAGGGCCGGGACAGGGGCTGAAGCTTTCTTT
v_gene: TRBV25-1
abundance: NA
j_gene: TRBJ1-1
d_gene: TRBD1

CDR3aa: CASSPGYTEAFF
CDR3nt: TGCGCCAGCAGCCCAGGGTACACTGAAGCTTTCTTT
v_gene: TRBV5-1
abundance: many
j_gene: TRBJ1-1
d_gene: NA

CDR3aa: CASSFGGYQETQYF
CDR3nt: TGTGCCAGCAGCTTCGGCGGGTACCAAGAGACCCAGTACTTC
v_gene: TRBV7-2
abundance: NA
j_gene: TRBJ2-5
d_gene: NA

CDR3aa: CASSQGVGLGSNTEAFF
CDR3nt: TGTGCCAGCAGCCAAGGAGTCGGTTTGGGGTCGAACACTGAAGCTTTCTTT
v_gene: TRBV7-9
abundance: NA
j_gene: TRBJ1-1
d_gene: NA

CDR3aa: CASSLQGIGFNQPQHF
CDR3nt: TGTGCCAGCAGCCTACAGGGAATAGGGTTCAATCAGCCCCAGCATTTT
v_gene: TRBV7-2
abundance: many
j_gene: TRBJ1-5
d_gene: NA

CDR3aa: CASSDRAGSEKLFF
CDR3nt: TGTGCCAGCAGTGACAGGGCAGGGTCGGAAAAACTGTTTTTT
v_gene: TRBV12-3/TRBV12-4
abundance: NA
j_gene: TRBJ1-4
d_gene: TRBD1

CDR3aa: CASTTYGRGEKLFF
CDR3nt: TGTGCCAGCACAACATACGGACGGGGTGAAAAACTGTTTTTT
v_gene: TRBV12-3/TRBV12-4
abundance: many
j_gene: TRBJ1-4
d_gene: NA

CDR3aa: CASSFGPSEAFF
CDR3nt: TGTGCCAGCAGCTTTGGCCCCTCTGAAGCTTTCTTT
v_gene: TRBV7-9
abundance: NA
j_gene: TRBJ1-1
d_gene: NA

CDR3aa: CASRSRDRENTEAFF
CDR3nt: TGTGCCAGCAGGTCACGGGACAGGGAGAACACTGAAGCTTTCTTT
v_gene: TRBV12-3/TRBV12-4
abundance: few
j_gene: TRBJ1-1
d_gene: TRBD1

CDR3aa: CAIELAGGHQWF
CDR3nt: TGTGCCATCGAGCTAGCGGGAGGCCACCAGTGGTTC
v_gene: TRBV2
abundance: many
j_gene: TRBJ2-7
d_gene: TRBD2

CDR3aa: CSASGQQETQYF
CDR3nt: TGCAGTGCTAGTGGGCAGCAAGAGACCCAGTACTTC
v_gene: TRBV20-1
abundance: many
j_gene: TRBJ2-5
d_gene: NA

CDR3aa: CASSVEVRGGNTIYF
CDR3nt: TGTGCCAGCAGCGTAGAGGTCAGGGGCGGAAACACCATATATTTT
v_gene: TRBV9
abundance: many
j_gene: TRBJ1-3
d_gene: NA

CDR3aa: CASSLGLGGQETQYF
CDR3nt: TGTGCCAGCAGCTTAGGTTTGGGAGGGCAAGAGACCCAGTACTTC
v_gene: TRBV7-8
abundance: NA
j_gene: TRBJ2-5
d_gene: TRBD2

CDR3aa: CAASSGLGETQYF
CDR3nt: TGTGCCGCCAGCAGTGGCCTAGGGGAGACCCAGTACTTC
v_gene: TRBV15
abundance: NA
j_gene: TRBJ2-5
d_gene: NA

CDR3aa: CATSTGVYYNSPLHF
CDR3nt: TGTGCCACCAGCACAGGGGTCTACTATAATTCACCCCTCCACTTT
v_gene: TRBV15
abundance: NA
j_gene: TRBJ1-6
d_gene: NA

CDR3aa: CASSLMAIWEQYF
CDR3nt: TGTGCCAGCAGCTTAATGGCGATATGGGAGCAGTACTTC
v_gene: TRBV7-3
abundance: many
j_gene: TRBJ2-7
d_gene: NA

CDR3aa: CASSLNQGIYGYTF
CDR3nt: TGTGCCAGCAGCTTAAATCAGGGTATCTATGGCTACACCTTC
v_gene: TRBV7-9
abundance: few
j_gene: TRBJ1-2
d_gene: NA

CDR3aa: CSARSTRNTEAFF
CDR3nt: TGCAGTGCTAGATCGACACGAAACACTGAAGCTTTCTTT
v_gene: TRBV20-1
abundance: many
j_gene: TRBJ1-1
d_gene: NA

CDR3aa: CASRNSQGSNQPQHF
CDR3nt: TGTGCCAGCAGAAATTCTCAGGGGAGCAATCAGCCCCAGCATTTT
v_gene: TRBV12-3/TRBV12-4
abundance: NA
j_gene: TRBJ1-5
d_gene: NA

CDR3aa: CASKRGEQYF
CDR3nt: TGCGCTTCGAAACGTGGCGAGCAGTACTTC
v_gene: TRBV10-2
abundance: NA
j_gene: TRBJ2-7
d_gene: NA

CDR3aa: CATSRGGGKETQYF
CDR3nt: TGTGCCACCAGCAGAGGTGGGGGAAAAGAGACCCAGTACTTC
v_gene: TRBV15
abundance: many
j_gene: TRBJ2-5
d_gene: NA

CDR3aa: CASSVVGGQPQHF
CDR3nt: TGTGCCAGCAGCGTAGTGGGTGGGCAGCCCCAGCATTTT
v_gene: TRBV11-2
abundance: NA
j_gene: TRBJ1-5
d_gene: NA